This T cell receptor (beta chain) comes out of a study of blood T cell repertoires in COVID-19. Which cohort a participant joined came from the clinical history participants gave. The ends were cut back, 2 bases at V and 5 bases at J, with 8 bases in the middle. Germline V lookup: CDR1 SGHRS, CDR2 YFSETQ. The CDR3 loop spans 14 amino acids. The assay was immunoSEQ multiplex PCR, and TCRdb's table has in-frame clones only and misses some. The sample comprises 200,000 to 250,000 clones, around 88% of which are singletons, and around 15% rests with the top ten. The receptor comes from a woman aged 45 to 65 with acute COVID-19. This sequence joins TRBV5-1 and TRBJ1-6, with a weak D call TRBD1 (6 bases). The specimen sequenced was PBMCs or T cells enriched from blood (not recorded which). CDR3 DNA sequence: TGCGCCAGCAGCTTTTCAGGGGATAATTCACCCCTCCACTTT. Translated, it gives CASSFSGDNSPLHF.